At least ten counts were recorded for the clone carrying this T cell receptor beta chain. The antigen is not known. This entry comes from a study of identical twins. General study findings and limits: Without tracking the same donors, conclusions rested on cross-sectional statistical analysis. In zero-insertion analyses, partial confounding could arise from invariant MAIT and iNKT cells.

Template switching added a universal primer site, and cDNA bore unique molecular identifiers. TCRdb processed the 5' RACE reads anew with MiXCR; each CDR3 protein has one entry. The sample has hundreds of thousands of distinct CDR3 sequences, roughly 6% seen once. Germline V gene lookup returns CDR1 MNHEY and CDR2 SVGAGI. Trimming at V came to 0 bases and at J to 4 bases, leaving 10 bases not matched to a gene. The CDR3 has 17 amino acids. The TCR originated in a man younger than 35 in good health. Sequencing was carried out using naive T cells sorted from blood. The rearrangement joins TRBV6-5 to TRBJ2-5; 8 nucleotides line up with TRBD2. The CDR3 loop reads CASSYSGLAGSGETQYF. In DNA, the CDR3 is TGTGCCAGCAGTTACTCAGGTCTAGCGGGCTCTGGAGAGACCCAGTACTTC.